Below are 21 T cell receptor beta chains sequenced from a single sample in a study of control samples from healthy donors and cancer patients. Data came from immunoSEQ multiplex PCR; TCRdb stores just in-frame clones and leaves some out. The data show some 120,000 clones, with 75% to 90% seen just once and approximately 1.1% held by the top ten. The specimen was PBMCs. The receptors were sampled from a woman between 50 and 59 years old with colorectal cancer.

The chain carries TRBV5-1 and TRBJ2-1; 10 bases agree with TRBD1. Germline V lookup: CDR1 SGHRS, CDR2 YFSETQ. V was clipped by 4 bases and J by 8 bases; unmatched bases: 9. This CDR3 is built from 15 residues. The CDR3 sequence is CASSNTGTGVDEQFF. The CDR3 DNA follows: TGCGCCAGCAGCAACACCGGGACAGGGGTCGATGAGCAGTTCTTC.

The chain combines TRBV2 with TRBJ2-5; D is uncertain. The V gene's germline CDR1 is SNHLY and CDR2 FYNNEI. The CDR3 spans 11 residues. Trimming shortened V by 7 bases and J by 5 bases, and 8 bases separated the two germline ends. The CDR3 loop is CASTESETQYF. CDR3 nucleotide sequence: TGTGCCAGCACCGAATCCGAGACCCAGTACTTC.

The chain carries TRBV3-1 (or the pseudogene TRBV3-2) and TRBJ2-5; TRBD1 agrees at 9 bases. Per germline, CDR1 LGHDT and CDR2 YNNKEL (reference sequence). Trimming at V came to 5 bases and at J to 0 bases, leaving 10 bases not matched to a gene. The CDR3 covers 17 residues. CDR3 sequence: CASSAPRDRDYQETQYF. The DNA for the CDR3 is TGTGCCAGCAGCGCTCCTCGGGACAGGGACTACCAAGAGACCCAGTACTTC.

The chain joins TRBV18 to TRBJ2-5; 7 bases align to TRBD1. The CDR3 extends over 17 amino acids. CDR1 and CDR2 (germline): KGHSH, LQKENI. Unmatched junction bases numbered 11, after V lost 1 base and J lost 3 bases. CDR3 sequence: CASSPRRRTGEKETQYF. The CDR3 coding sequence is TGTGCCAGCTCACCACGACGAAGGACAGGAGAAAAAGAGACCCAGTACTTC. Together with reference TRBV18 and TRBJ2-5, the CDR3 gives the full variable domain: NAGVMQNPRHLVRRRGQEARLRCSPMKGHSHVYWYRQLPEEGLKFMVYLQKENIIDESGMPKERFSAEFPKEGPSILRIQQVVRGDSAAYFCASSPRRRTGEKETQYFGPGTRLLVL.

This clone has just a few counts. The chain couples TRBV18 to TRBJ1-1; no reliable D call. The ends were cut back, 6 bases at V and 1 base at J, with 12 bases in the middle. CDR1 is KGHSH, CDR2 LQKENI, per germline. This CDR3 has 14 residues. The CDR3 sequence is CASSSASPNTEAFF. CDR3 bases: TGTGCCAGCTCCTCGGCCTCCCCGAACACTGAAGCTTTCTTT.

The CDR3 nucleotides are TGTGCCAGCAGTCCCGGGACTTCCCCCTACGAGCAGTACTTC. It encodes CASSPGTSPYEQYF. The chain is built from TRBV7-2 and TRBJ2-7, with a weak D call TRBD2 (6 bases). Germline-derived CDR1 and CDR2 are SGHTA and FQGNSA. The V end was cut by 6 bases, the J end by 2 bases, with 14 bases between. This CDR3 comprises 14 residues.

This chain uses TRBV5-1 with TRBJ2-7, with D perhaps given as TRBD1 or TRBD2 (7 bases each). Trimming took off 5 bases at V and 6 bases at J, with 18 bases between the two ends. CDR1 and CDR2 (germline): SGHRS, YFSETQ. This CDR3 has 14 residues. DNA of the CDR3: TGCGCCAGCAGTCAGGGGGGGAGGGCCCCCGAGCAGTACTTC. Amino acid sequence: CASSQGGRAPEQYF.

Written as DNA, the CDR3 is TGTGCCAGTAGGGATGGACAGGGCCCTCTCAACTATGGCTACACCTTC. Translating it yields CASRDGQGPLNYGYTF. The V call is TRBV19, the J call TRBJ1-2; 8 positions agree with TRBD1. V shed 6 bases and J 2 bases; nucleotides not matched to a gene: 11. This CDR3 comprises 16 residues. Per the germline V gene, CDR1 is LNHDA and CDR2 is SQIVND (reference sequence).

This clone was found once. This rearrangement joins TRBV11-2 to TRBJ1-1, with D uncertain. This CDR3 contains 13 residues. The germline V gene encodes CDR1 SGHAT and CDR2 FQNNGV. Deletions cut 4 bases from V and 3 bases from J, with 9 bases between. CDR3 protein: CASSSNTDTEAFF. The CDR3 DNA reads as TGTGCCAGCAGCTCGAACACGGACACTGAAGCTTTCTTT.

This chain joins TRBV5-6 and TRBJ1-1; no firm D call. Trimming removed 0 bases at V and 1 base at J, with 10 bases between. The CDR3 is 15 amino acids. Germline assignment: CDR1 SGHDT and CDR2 YYEEEE. CDR3 residues: CASSLAALANTEAFF. In nucleotides, the CDR3 is TGTGCCAGCAGCTTGGCGGCCCTCGCGAACACTGAAGCTTTCTTT.

This chain links TRBV29-1 with TRBJ1-2; D gene unclear. The V and J ends lost 5 bases and 1 base respectively, with 8 bases between them. In germline, CDR1 is SQVTM, CDR2 ANQGSEA. The CDR3 spans 12 residues. CDR3 DNA sequence: TGCAGCGTTTCTTCGGTTAACTATGGCTACACCTTC. It is translated as CSVSSVNYGYTF.

The chain has TRBV5-4 and TRBJ1-6, with D perhaps TRBD1 (6 bases). CDR1 and CDR2 from the germline V gene are SGHNT and YYREEE (reference sequence). This CDR3 comprises 14 residues. V shed 0 bases and J shed 8 bases, with 9 bases lying between them. The CDR3 loop is CASSLAGDDSPLHF. The CDR3 DNA is TGTGCCAGCAGCTTGGCAGGGGACGATTCACCCCTCCACTTT. The variable domain in full, with the rest retrieved from reference TRBV5-4 and TRBJ1-6, is ETGVTQSPTHLIKTRGQQVTLRCSSQSGHNTVSWYQQALGQGPQFIFQYYREEENGRGNFPPRFSGLQFPNYSSELNVNALELDDSALYLCASSLAGDDSPLHFGNGTRLTVT.

On this clone: Other DNA sequences in the same sample also yield this CDR3. The CDR3 nucleotides read TGTGCCAGCAGCCAGGGCAGGAACACTGAAGCTTTCTTT. Translation gives CASSQGRNTEAFF. The chain joins TRBV14 to TRBJ1-1, with D hard to call. V lost 3 bases and J 1 base, leaving 6 bases between the germline ends. Germline loops: CDR1 SGHDN, CDR2 FVKESK. CDR3 size: 13 residues.

The V call is TRBV29-1, the J call TRBJ2-5; 7 bases agree with TRBD2. After removal of 1 base from V and 5 bases from J, the junction contained 4 bases not matched to a gene. The germline gives CDR1 SQVTM, CDR2 ANQGSEA. This CDR3 has 13 amino acids. This CDR3 reads CSVEALTSETQYF. The CDR3 bases are TGCAGCGTTGAAGCGCTGACTAGCGAGACCCAGTACTTC. The full variable domain, its missing parts supplied by reference TRBV29-1 and TRBJ2-5, is SAVISQKPSRDICQRGTSLTIQCQVDSQVTMMFWYRQQPGQSLTLIATANQGSEATYESGFVIDKFPISRPNLTFSTLTVSNMSPEDSSIYLCSVEALTSETQYFGPGTRLLVL.

The chain employs TRBV9 and TRBJ1-1; a possible D gene is TRBD1 (5 bases). CDR3 length: 14 residues. Between the trimmed V and J ends, which lost 4 bases and 3 bases, there was a span of 13 bases. Germline lookup yields CDR1 SGDLS and CDR2 YYNGEE. The CDR3 loop is CASSPLPGHTEAFF. The CDR3 DNA sequence: TGTGCCAGCAGCCCCCTCCCGGGACACACTGAAGCTTTCTTT.

J is TRBJ2-2 and V is TRBV11-3, with D unclear. V was clipped by 3 bases and J by 5 bases, with 4 bases between them. The CDR3 runs 12 residues. From germline, CDR1 is SGHNT and CDR2 YENEEA. The CDR3 sequence is CASSLETGELFF. CDR3 nucleotides: TGTGCCAGCAGCTTGGAGACCGGGGAGCTGTTTTTT.

The CDR3 protein is CASSPREGQGHNEQFF. The CDR3 DNA reads TGCGCCAGCAGCCCTCGAGAGGGACAGGGCCACAATGAGCAGTTCTTC. The gene calls are TRBV4-1 and TRBJ2-1; 9 positions match TRBD1. CDR1 is MGHRA and CDR2 is YSYEKL in the germline V gene. Losses at the gene ends were 4 bases for V and 5 bases for J; bases not matched to a gene: 9. The CDR3 is made up of 16 amino acids.

The chain uses TRBV19 and TRBJ2-3; D unclear. This CDR3 region has 15 residues. The V gene's germline CDR1 is LNHDA and CDR2 SQIVND (reference sequence). V was cut by 5 bases and J by 0 bases, with 12 bases left in between. The CDR3: CASSPPGSSTDTQYF. CDR3 nucleotide sequence: TGTGCCAGTAGTCCGCCGGGCTCTAGCACAGATACGCAGTATTTT.

J is TRBJ2-1 and V is TRBV30; D is tentatively TRBD1 or TRBD2 (6 bases each). V was pared by 2 bases and J by 4 bases, with 15 bases between. This CDR3 is built from 15 residues. Germline CDR1 is GTSNPN and CDR2 is SVGIG (reference sequence). The CDR3 region has the DNA TGTGCCTGGAGTAAGGGGGGACCGTTGTACAATGAGCAGTTCTTC. Amino acid sequence: CAWSKGGPLYNEQFF. Full variable domain (remainder filled in from reference TRBV30 and TRBJ2-1): SQTIHQWPATLVQPVGSPLSLECTVEGTSNPNLYWYRQAAGRGLQLLFYSVGIGQISSEVPQNLSASRPQDRQFILSSKKLLLSDSGFYLCAWSKGGPLYNEQFFGPGTRLTVL.

V and J are TRBV24-1 and TRBJ2-2, with D possibly TRBD1 on 6 matching bases. Germline values: CDR1 KGHDR, CDR2 SFDVKD. The CDR3 spans 13 residues. V shed 9 bases and J shed 0 bases, with 7 bases lying between them. The CDR3 DNA is TGTGCCACCGCAGGGGCGAACACCGGGGAGCTGTTTTTT. Protein sequence: CATAGANTGELFF.

V and J are TRBV25-1 and TRBJ1-6; D call uncertain. V was pared by 4 bases and J by 1 base, with 8 bases between. Germline loops: CDR1 MGHDK, CDR2 SYGVNS. The CDR3 runs to 15 residues. The CDR3 spells CASSVGGSYNSPLHF. CDR3 bases: TGTGCCAGCAGTGTGGGTGGGTCCTATAATTCACCCCTCCACTTT.